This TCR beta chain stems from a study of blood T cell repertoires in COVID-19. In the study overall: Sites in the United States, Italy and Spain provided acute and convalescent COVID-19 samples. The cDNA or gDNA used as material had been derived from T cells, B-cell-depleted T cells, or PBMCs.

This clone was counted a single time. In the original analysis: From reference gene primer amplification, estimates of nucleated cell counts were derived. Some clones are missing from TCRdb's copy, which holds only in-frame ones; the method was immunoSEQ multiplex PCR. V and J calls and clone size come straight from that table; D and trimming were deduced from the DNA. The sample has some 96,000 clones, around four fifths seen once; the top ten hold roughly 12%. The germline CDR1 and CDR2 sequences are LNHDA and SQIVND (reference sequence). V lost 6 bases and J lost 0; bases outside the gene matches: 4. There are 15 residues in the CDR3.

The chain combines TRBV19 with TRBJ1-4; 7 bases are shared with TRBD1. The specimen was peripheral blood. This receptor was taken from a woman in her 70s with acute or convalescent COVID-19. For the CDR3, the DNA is TGTGCCAGTAGGGGACAGCCTTCAACTAATGAAAAACTGTTTTTT. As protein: CASRGQPSTNEKLFF.